One and the same sample provided the 14 T cell receptor beta chains below, sequenced in a study of T-cell reconstitution after alpha-beta-depleted transplantation in children. As it was prepared, the TCRbeta library received unique molecular identifiers. TCRdb recomputed calls from the PCR reads with MiXCR, one row per CDR3 protein. The data hold about 270,000 distinct CDR3 sequences, with 9.9% observed a single time. The sequences come from PBMCs from the stem cell graft donor, collected from the stem cell graft. All receptors derive from a human donor who donated a stem cell graft to a child with SCID.

The chain links TRBV4-2 to TRBJ1-1; D is uncertain. This CDR3 has 16 amino acids. Per the germline V gene, CDR1 is LGHNA and CDR2 is YNFKEQ. V shed 0 bases and J shed 0 bases, with 11 bases lying between them. The CDR3 nucleotides are TGTGCCAGCAGCCAAGATTTTAACAGACTGAACACTGAAGCTTTCTTT. The encoded protein is CASSQDFNRLNTEAFF.

The genes are TRBV5-6 and TRBJ1-2, with TRBD1 matching 7 bases. Trimming removed 4 bases from V and 6 bases from J; junction bases left unmatched: 6. The CDR3 sequence is 13 residues long. Germline CDR1 is SGHDT and CDR2 is YYEEEE. CDR3 bases: TGTGCCAGCAGCCGAGAGGGGGCGAATGGCTACACCTTC. Translated: CASSREGANGYTF.

Worth noting for this clonotype: One end of the junction varies from germline; a read error may be responsible. This rearrangement joins TRBV5-1 to TRBJ2-5; D may correspond to TRBD1 or TRBD2 (5 bases each). The CDR3 is made up of 14 amino acids. Germline V CDR1 and CDR2: SGHRS, YFSETQ. The CDR3 spells CTSSPGRVQETQYF. CDR3 DNA sequence: TGCACCAGCAGCCCGGGACGGGTTCAAGAGACCCAGTACTTC.

The chain employs TRBV6-5 and TRBJ1-3; D not certain. In germline, CDR1 is MNHEY, CDR2 SVGAGI. V was trimmed by 0 bases and J by 0 bases, leaving 3 bases between them. CDR3 length: 14 residues. The chain's CDR3 is CASSYSGSGNTIYF. In DNA form, the CDR3 reads TGTGCCAGCAGTTACTCGGGCTCTGGAAACACCATATATTTT.

Only a few counts were recorded for this clonotype. The rearrangement uses TRBV20-1 and TRBJ2-1; 9 positions match TRBD1. The CDR3 covers 18 residues. The junction had 16 bases not matched to a gene; V was cut back by 6 bases and J by 1 base. Germline CDR1 is DFQATT and CDR2 is SNEGSKA (reference sequence). DNA for the CDR3: TGCAGTGCCTCCTCCCCTCCCGGGACAGGGTCGTCCTACAATGAGCAGTTCTTC. Translated: CSASSPPGTGSSYNEQFF.

The CDR3, as DNA: TGCGCCAGCAGCTTACGGACTAGCACCCCAGATACGCAGTATTTT. Protein product: CASSLRTSTPDTQYF. The V call is TRBV5-1, the J call TRBJ2-3; 8 nucleotides match TRBD2. The CDR3 loop spans 15 amino acids. V trimming: 2 bases; J trimming: 4 bases; junction bases outside the gene matches: 6. Germline values: CDR1 SGHRS, CDR2 YFSETQ.

This clonotype came up a few times. The rearrangement links TRBV18 to TRBJ2-1; tentative D call: TRBD2 (5 bases). V dropped 2 bases and J dropped 7 bases, with 9 bases sitting between them. There are 13 residues in the CDR3. In germline, CDR1 is KGHSH, CDR2 LQKENI. CDR3 sequence reads: CASSPGERNEQFF. For the CDR3, the DNA is TGTGCCAGCTCACCAGGGGAGAGGAATGAGCAGTTCTTC.

This clonotype was seen a few times. The junction differs from germline at one of its ends, possibly a read error. The chain combines TRBV15 with TRBJ2-7; 8 bases line up with TRBD1. CDR1 LNHNV and CDR2 YYDKDF come from the germline V gene (reference sequence). This CDR3 has 16 amino acids. The CDR3 protein is CATSRDRRQGSSEQYF. The CDR3 region has the DNA TGTGCCACCAGCAGAGATCGTAGACAGGGGTCCTCCGAGCAGTACTTC.

For the CDR3, the DNA is TGCGCCAGCAGCCCGATCTTGGGGGGCAAGAACACCGGGGAGCTGTTTTTT. Translation: CASSPILGGKNTGELFF. The chain uses TRBV5-1 and TRBJ2-2; possibly TRBD1 or TRBD2 for D (6 bases each). This CDR3 is 17 amino acids long. Germline V gene sequence: CDR1 SGHRS, CDR2 YFSETQ. V lost 4 bases and J 1 base, leaving 17 bases between the germline ends.

This clonotype was seen only once. V usage is TRBV13 and J usage is TRBJ2-7, with D possibly TRBD1 on 5 matching bases. V lost 5 bases and J lost 4, with 12 bases in between. Germline lookup yields CDR1 PRHDT and CDR2 FYEKMQ (reference sequence). The CDR3 has 13 residues. The CDR3 is CASSQGRVYEQYF. The CDR3 coding sequence is TGTGCCAGCAGCCAGGGTCGAGTATACGAGCAGTACTTC. Filled out from reference TRBV13 and TRBJ2-7, the complete variable domain reads AAGVIQSPRHLIKEKRETATLKCYPIPRHDTVYWYQQGPGQDPQFLISFYEKMQSDKGSIPDRFSAQQFSDYHSELNMSSLELGDSALYFCASSQGRVYEQYFGPGTRLTVT.

The V and J genes are TRBV14 and TRBJ2-7; D is perhaps TRBD1 (5 bases). V shed 1 base and J shed 0 bases, with 16 bases lying between them. Per germline, CDR1 SGHDN and CDR2 FVKESK. The CDR3 is made up of 17 amino acids. CDR3 in amino acids: CASSQGPGRAGSYEQYF. CDR3 nucleotides: TGTGCCAGCAGCCAAGGCCCCGGCAGGGCCGGCTCCTACGAGCAGTACTTC.

This clonotype showed up many times. Relative to the germline gene, one junction end is altered; a read error may explain this. The chain employs TRBV9 and TRBJ2-3; D unresolved. The CDR3 is 12 residues long. CDR1 SGDLS and CDR2 YYNGEE come from the germline V gene. Here the CDR3 reads CASSVGTDTQYF. In DNA, the CDR3 is TGCGCCAGCAGTGTCGGCACAGATACGCAGTATTTT.

The gene calls are TRBV2 and TRBJ1-6; D gene uncertain. Trimming stripped 8 bases from V and 6 bases from J, with 17 bases between. This CDR3 is 15 amino acids long. CDR1 and CDR2 (germline): SNHLY, FYNNEI. The CDR3 loop is CASGSTETVNSPLHF. In DNA, the CDR3 is TGTGCCAGCGGATCTACCGAGACGGTTAATTCACCCCTCCACTTT.

This clonotype occurred a few times. The CDR3 DNA reads TGCAGCGTTGAGAGCGGCTACACCTTC. Translating it yields CSVESGYTF. The chain is built from TRBV29-1 and TRBJ1-2; no firm D call. From germline, CDR1 is SQVTM and CDR2 ANQGSEA. V was pared by 3 bases and J by 8 bases, with 4 bases between. The CDR3 totals 9 residues.